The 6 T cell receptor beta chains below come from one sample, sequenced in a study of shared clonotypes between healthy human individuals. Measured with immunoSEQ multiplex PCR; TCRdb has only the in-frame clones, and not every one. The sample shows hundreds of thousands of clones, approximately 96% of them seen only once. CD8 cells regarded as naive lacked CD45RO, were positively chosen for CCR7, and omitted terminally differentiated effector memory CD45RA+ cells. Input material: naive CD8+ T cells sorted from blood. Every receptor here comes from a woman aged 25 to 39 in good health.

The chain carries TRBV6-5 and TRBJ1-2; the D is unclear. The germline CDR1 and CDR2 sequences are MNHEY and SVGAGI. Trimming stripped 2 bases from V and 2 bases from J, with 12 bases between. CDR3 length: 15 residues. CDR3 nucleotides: TGTGCCAGCAGTTACGATGTAGGCCAAAACTATGGCTACACCTTC. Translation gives CASSYDVGQNYGYTF.

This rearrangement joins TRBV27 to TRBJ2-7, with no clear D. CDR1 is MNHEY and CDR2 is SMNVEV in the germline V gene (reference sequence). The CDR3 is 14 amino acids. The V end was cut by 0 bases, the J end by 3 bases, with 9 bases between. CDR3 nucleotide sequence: TGTGCCAGCAGTTTATCAGGGCTTTACTACGAGCAGTACTTC. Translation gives CASSLSGLYYEQYF.

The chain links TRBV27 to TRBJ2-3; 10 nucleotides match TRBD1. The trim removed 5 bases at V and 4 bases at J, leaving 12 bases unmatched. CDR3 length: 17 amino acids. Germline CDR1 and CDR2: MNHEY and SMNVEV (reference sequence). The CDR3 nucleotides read TGTGCCAGCAGTCTAATACCCACGACAGGGGGCGCAGATACGCAGTATTTT. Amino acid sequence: CASSLIPTTGGADTQYF.

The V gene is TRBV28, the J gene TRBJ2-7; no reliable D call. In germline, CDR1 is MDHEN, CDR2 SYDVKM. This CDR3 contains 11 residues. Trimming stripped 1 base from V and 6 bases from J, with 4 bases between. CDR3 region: CASSLLLEQYF. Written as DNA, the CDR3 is TGTGCCAGCAGTTTATTACTCGAGCAGTACTTC.

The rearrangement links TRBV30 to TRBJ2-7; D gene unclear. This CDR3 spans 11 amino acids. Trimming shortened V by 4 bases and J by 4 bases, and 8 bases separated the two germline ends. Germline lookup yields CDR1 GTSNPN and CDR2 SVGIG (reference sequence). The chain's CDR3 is CAWKAFYEQYF. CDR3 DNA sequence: TGTGCCTGGAAGGCTTTTTACGAGCAGTACTTC. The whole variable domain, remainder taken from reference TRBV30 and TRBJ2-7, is SQTIHQWPATLVQPVGSPLSLECTVEGTSNPNLYWYRQAAGRGLQLLFYSVGIGQISSEVPQNLSASRPQDRQFILSSKKLLLSDSGFYLCAWKAFYEQYFGPGTRLTVT.

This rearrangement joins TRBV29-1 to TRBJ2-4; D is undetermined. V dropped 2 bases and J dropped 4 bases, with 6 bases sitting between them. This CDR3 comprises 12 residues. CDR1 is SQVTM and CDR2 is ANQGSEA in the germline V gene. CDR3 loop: CSVEPLKNIQYF. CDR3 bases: TGCAGCGTTGAACCCCTTAAAAACATTCAGTACTTC.